The entry below describes one T cell receptor (beta chain). The record originates from a study of blood T cell repertoires in COVID-19. Overall study: Collection of acute and convalescent COVID-19 samples took place in the United States, Italy and Spain. Sources were T cells, B-cell-depleted T cells, or PBMCs; the material itself was cDNA or gDNA.

Data came from immunoSEQ multiplex PCR; TCRdb stores just in-frame clones and leaves some out. The top ten hold 6.2% of the sample, which has more than 95,000 clones, roughly 87% seen once. The V gene's germline CDR1 is MGHRA and CDR2 YSYEKL. The V segment lost 1 base and the J segment 4 bases; nucleotides outside the gene matches: 5. CDR3 length: 15 residues. The V and J genes are TRBV4-1 and TRBJ2-5, with 8 bases that match TRBD2. Sequenced sample: peripheral blood. The clonotype was recovered from a human donor in a cohort sampled during active COVID-19. Here the CDR3 reads CASSQVITSGETQYF. CDR3 nucleotides: TGCGCCAGCAGCCAAGTCATAACTAGCGGAGAGACCCAGTACTTC.